These T cell receptor beta chains were read from a single sample in a study of cytotoxic CD8 clonotypes in ibrutinib-treated CLL. Some clones are missing from TCRdb's copy, which holds only in-frame ones; the method was immunoSEQ multiplex PCR. The sample shows approximately 330,000 clones, about 80% of them seen only once. Sequences were derived from PBMCs, sampled before ibrutinib treatment. The receptors here all came from a human donor with chronic lymphocytic leukemia. CDR3s include the opening cysteine and the closing phenylalanine or tryptophan. The D gene is left open where the match is weak. Rows may omit the clone size; those that give it use once, few, many or a size class.

CASRSDSAAFF,TGTGCCAGCAGGTCGGACAGCGCAGCTTTCTTT,.,TRBJ1-1,.,TRBV6-4
CAWMAGVGETQYF,TGTGCCTGGATGGCGGGAGTCGGTGAGACCCAGTACTTC,TRBD2,TRBJ2-5,.,TRBV30
CASSVDTGPRSQQYF,TGTGCCAGCAGCGTAGATACAGGTCCCCGCTCCCAGCAGTACTTC,.,TRBJ2-7,.,TRBV9
CASSFLGRTYEQYF,TGTGCCAGCAGCTTTCTGGGTCGTACCTACGAGCAGTACTTC,.,TRBJ2-7,once,TRBV7-2
CAWGVGTSKNIQYF,TGTGCCTGGGGGGTAGGGACTAGCAAAAACATTCAGTACTTC,TRBD2,TRBJ2-4,.,TRBV30
CASSYQGRRNNEQFF,TGTGCCAGCTCTTACCAGGGAAGAAGAAACAATGAGCAGTTCTTC,.,TRBJ2-1,.,TRBV2
CASGRVVLDTQYF,TGTGCTAGTGGCCGCGTCGTTTTGGATACGCAGTATTTT,.,TRBJ2-3,.,TRBV12-5
CASSGGQGPYEQYF,TGCGCCAGCAGTGGGGGACAGGGGCCCTACGAGCAGTACTTC,TRBD1,TRBJ2-7,.,TRBV10-2
CAISESPGLSTEAFF,TGTGCCATCAGTGAGTCACCGGGGTTGAGCACTGAAGCTTTCTTT,.,TRBJ1-1,once,TRBV10-3
CASCLAGGTGELFF,TGTGCCAGTTGCCTAGCGGGAGGGACCGGGGAGCTGTTTTTT,TRBD2,TRBJ2-2,.,TRBV27
CASSPTGTSGRAGEQFF,TGTGCCAGCAGCCCAACGGGGACTAGCGGGAGGGCCGGGGAGCAGTTCTTC,TRBD2,TRBJ2-1,.,TRBV7-2
CASSLNGLAGGPRNTGELFF,TGTGCCAGCAGCTTAAACGGACTAGCGGGAGGGCCCCGGAACACCGGGGAGCTGTTTTTT,TRBD2,TRBJ2-2,.,TRBV7-6
CASSLAGTQYF,TGTGCCAGCAGCTTAGCGGGGACCCAGTACTTC,.,TRBJ2-5,few,TRBV11-2
CASSYLSAGGNTEAFF,TGTGCCAGCAGTTACTTATCCGCTGGGGGTAACACTGAAGCTTTCTTT,.,TRBJ1-1,.,TRBV6-5
CASSFRGLAGGITYNEQFF,TGTGCCAGCAGTTTTAGGGGGCTAGCGGGAGGGATTACCTACAATGAGCAGTTCTTC,TRBD2,TRBJ2-1,few,TRBV11-2
CASSYGTSLQYF,TGTGCCAGCAGCTACGGGACTAGCCTGCAGTATTTT,TRBD2,TRBJ2-3,.,TRBV9
CAWSDGFFTNEKLFF,TGTGCCTGGAGTGATGGGTTCTTCACTAATGAAAAACTGTTTTTT,.,TRBJ1-4,.,TRBV30
CASSPGQGANGNTIYF,TGTGCCAGCAGCCCGGGACAGGGGGCAAATGGAAACACCATATATTTT,TRBD1,TRBJ1-3,.,TRBV9
CASSWPWTDFNGYTF,TGTGCCAGCAGCTGGCCCTGGACAGATTTCAATGGCTACACCTTC,.,TRBJ1-2,.,TRBV7-2
CASSEPGEYTGELFF,TGCGCCAGCAGTGAACCCGGAGAGTACACCGGGGAGCTGTTTTTT,.,TRBJ2-2,few,TRBV10-2
CASSPAGTANTEAFF,TGTGCCAGCTCACCAGCCGGGACAGCGAACACTGAAGCTTTCTTT,TRBD1,TRBJ1-1,.,TRBV18
CAWRLAGAVGKQFF,TGTGCCTGGAGACTAGCGGGAGCCGTAGGGAAACAGTTCTTC,TRBD2,TRBJ2-1,.,TRBV30
CASSEEAGVLNTEAFF,TGTGCCAGCAGTGAAGAGGCAGGGGTTCTGAACACTGAAGCTTTCTTT,.,TRBJ1-1,.,TRBV25-1
CASSPGQVVTYEQYF,TGTGCCAGCAGCCCAGGACAGGTAGTAACCTACGAGCAGTACTTC,TRBD1,TRBJ2-7,.,TRBV7-2
CASSLGLAGGLRTEQYF,TGCGCCAGCAGCTTGGGCCTAGCGGGAGGGCTCCGTACAGAGCAGTACTTC,TRBD2,TRBJ2-7,.,TRBV5-1
CASSKVLGLNQPQHF,TGTGCCAGCAGCAAAGTCTTAGGGCTCAATCAGCCCCAGCATTTT,.,TRBJ1-5,.,TRBV21-1
CASSLDSTEAFF,TGCGCCAGCAGCTTGGACAGCACTGAAGCTTTCTTT,.,TRBJ1-1,.,TRBV5-1
CASSNVLAARPFF,TGTGCCAGTAGTAACGTCCTAGCGGCCCGGCCGTTCTTC,TRBD2,TRBJ2-1,.,TRBV19
CASSLDPPSSNQPQHF,TGTGCCAGCAGCTTAGATCCCCCCAGCAGCAATCAGCCCCAGCATTTT,.,TRBJ1-5,.,TRBV11-3
CASSPVRGGEAFF,TGTGCCAGCTCACCGGTCAGGGGCGGTGAAGCTTTCTTT,.,TRBJ1-1,.,TRBV18
CASSLDNEQFF,TGCGCCAGCAGCTTGGACAATGAGCAGTTCTTC,.,TRBJ2-1,.,TRBV5-1
CASSILAGGVTGELFF,TGTGCCAGTAGTATCCTAGCGGGAGGGGTCACCGGGGAGCTGTTTTTT,TRBD2,TRBJ2-2,.,TRBV19
CASSFRADQPQHF,TGTGCCAGCAGTTTCAGGGCTGACCAGCCCCAGCATTTT,.,TRBJ1-5,.,TRBV27
CASSLDPGLLYNEQFF,TGTGCCAGCAGCTTAGATCCGGGACTCCTCTACAATGAGCAGTTCTTC,.,TRBJ2-1,.,TRBV7-6
CASSSHVVRGAQFF,TGTGCCAGCAGCTCACATGTGGTAAGGGGGGCGCAGTTCTTC,.,TRBJ2-1,.,TRBV7-8
CASSGWGRSSYNEQFF,TGTGCCAGCAGTGGGTGGGGCCGAAGCTCCTACAATGAGCAGTTCTTC,.,TRBJ2-1,.,TRBV25-1
CASSLTGVNTEAFF,TGCGCCAGCAGCTTAACAGGGGTGAACACTGAAGCTTTCTTT,TRBD1,TRBJ1-1,.,TRBV5-1
CASSFGTGGKFNEKLFF,TGTGCCAGCAGTTTTGGGACAGGGGGCAAGTTTAATGAAAAACTGTTTTTT,TRBD1,TRBJ1-4,.,TRBV27
CASSVRYNEQFF,TGTGCCAGCAGTGTACGATACAATGAGCAGTTCTTC,.,TRBJ2-1,.,TRBV28
CASSAPGANVLTF,TGTGCCAGCAGCGCCCCTGGGGCCAACGTCCTGACTTTC,.,TRBJ2-6,.,TRBV9
CASSDRQGCQPQHF,TGTGCCAGCAGCGACCGACAGGGCTGTCAGCCCCAGCATTTT,.,TRBJ1-5,few,TRBV21-1
CATQMENSGNTIYF,TGTGCCACCCAAATGGAAAACTCTGGAAACACCATATATTTT,.,TRBJ1-3,.,TRBV2
CASSPWPQGLETQYF,TGTGCCAGCAGCCCTTGGCCGCAGGGTTTGGAGACCCAGTACTTC,.,TRBJ2-5,.,TRBV5-8
CASSLLPGQGPNEQFF,TGTGCCAGCAGTTTACTTCCGGGACAGGGCCCCAATGAGCAGTTCTTC,TRBD1,TRBJ2-1,.,TRBV28
CASSSLLPMNTEAFF,TGTGCCAGCAGTTCCCTTTTGCCCATGAACACTGAAGCTTTCTTT,.,TRBJ1-1,.,TRBV6-5
CASNRDSEQFF,TGTGCCAGCAACCGGGACAGTGAGCAGTTCTTC,TRBD1,TRBJ2-1,.,TRBV2